This T cell receptor (beta chain) was sequenced during a study of response to subunit inactivated influenza vaccine. Findings and limits, study-wide: It was suggested by the authors that few new T cells are recruited by each seasonal influenza vaccination.

The ends were cut back, 5 bases at V and 2 bases at J, with 9 bases in the middle. Germline-derived CDR1 and CDR2 are SEHNR and FQNEAQ (reference sequence). The CDR3 contains 14 residues. One entry per CDR3 protein results from TCRdb running MiXCR on the RT-PCR reads. The sample has about 620,000 distinct CDR3 sequences; approximately 12% are singletons. A word on this clonotype: What it binds is unknown.

Sample: PBMCs from blood, taken on the day of vaccination. J is TRBJ2-2 and V is TRBV7-9; D remains ambiguous. The receptor comes from a man aged 45-60 years who received an inactivated influenza vaccine. This CDR3 reads CASSRKGNTGELFF. CDR3 in DNA: TGTGCCAGCAGCCGGAAGGGCAACACCGGGGAGCTGTTTTTT.